This entry features one T cell receptor (beta chain) sequence. This sample stems from a study of cytomegalovirus exposure and HLA in healthy donors. Study-wide context: A subsequent analysis reported that the 95 to 150 validation repertoires were produced on the same platform that had also been used for the roughly 710 first-cohort repertoires.

Assay used: immunoSEQ multiplex PCR; TCRdb lists only in-frame clones, some missing. The sample includes about 90,000 clones, 84% of them seen just once. The CDR3 is made up of 12 amino acids. Germline V lookup: CDR1 SQVTM, CDR2 ANQGSEA. V lost 4 bases, J lost 7 bases, and 10 bases lay in between. Input material: PBMCs. The chain joins TRBV29-1 to TRBJ1-4; D is perhaps TRBD1 (6 bases). The TCR was taken from a woman between 18 and 29 years old in good health and CMV-seropositive. Here the CDR3 DNA reads TGCAGCGTTGGGGGGCTAGGTGAAAAACTGTTTTTT. Encoded protein: CSVGGLGEKLFF.